The rows below give T cell receptor beta chains drawn from one sample of a study of T cells after yellow fever vaccination. TCRdb used MiXCR to reprocess the 5' RACE reads, holding one entry per CDR3 protein. This table has around 310,000 distinct CDR3 sequences, 8.7% appearing once. Material: PBMCs, obtained on the day of the first yellow fever vaccination. All receptors derive from a man in his late teens or twenties who received the YFV17D yellow fever vaccine. Each CDR3 is given with its conserved first and last residue. The D gene is left open where the match is weak. For some rows the clone size is stated as once, few or many, or as a class when expanded; others skip it.

J gene	clone size	D gene	V gene	CDR3 protein	CDR3 DNA
TRBJ2-3	few	TRBD2	TRBV5-4	CASSLGLDRGGTTDTQYF	TGTGCCAGCAGCTTGGGCCTTGATCGCGGGGGGACCACAGATACGCAGTATTTT
TRBJ2-5	NA	TRBD2	TRBV6-1	CASSGGAGETQYF	TGTGCCAGCAGCGGGGGGGCCGGGGAGACCCAGTACTTC
TRBJ1-1	NA	TRBD1	TRBV6-1	CASSERGQPPTEAFF	TGTGCCAGCAGTGAACGGGGACAGCCCCCCACTGAAGCTTTCTTT
TRBJ2-1	many	TRBD1	TRBV4-1	CASSQGQGWGNEQFF	TGCGCCAGCAGCCAAGGACAGGGGTGGGGCAATGAGCAGTTCTTC
TRBJ1-2	few	NA	TRBV7-9	CATEIKGYTF	TGTGCCACCGAGATTAAAGGCTACACCTTC
TRBJ2-3	NA	NA	TRBV9	CASSVAPGGVQDTQYF	TGTGCCAGCAGCGTAGCTCCCGGGGGCGTCCAAGATACGCAGTATTTT
TRBJ2-2	few	TRBD2	TRBV13	CASSPGLAGGPRMAGELFF	TGTGCCAGCAGCCCCGGACTAGCGGGGGGGCCCCGGATGGCCGGGGAGCTGTTTTTT
TRBJ2-7	many	NA	TRBV24-1	CATSDPIGEQYF	TGTGCCACCAGTGACCCGATCGGCGAGCAGTACTTC
TRBJ2-5	NA	TRBD1	TRBV5-5	CASSGAGGLQETQYF	TGTGCCAGCAGCGGCGCAGGGGGCTTACAAGAGACCCAGTACTTC
TRBJ1-1	NA	NA	TRBV7-8	CASSLRGGRGNTEAFF	TGTGCCAGCAGCTTAAGAGGGGGACGGGGGAACACTGAAGCTTTCTTT
TRBJ1-4	few	TRBD1	TRBV4-2	CASSPPGQGEREKLFF	TGTGCCAGCAGCCCGCCAGGACAGGGCGAGCGTGAAAAACTGTTTTTT
TRBJ1-6	NA	NA	TRBV7-2	CASSFDRPYNSPLHF	TGTGCCAGCAGCTTCGACAGACCTTATAATTCACCCCTCCACTTT
TRBJ1-5	NA	NA	TRBV7-9	CASSLVRGGNQPQHF	TGTGCCAGCAGCTTAGTCCGGGGTGGCAATCAGCCCCAGCATTTT
TRBJ2-1	NA	NA	TRBV15	CATSRDRQTSSYNEQFF	TGTGCCACCAGCAGAGATCGACAGACGAGCTCCTACAATGAGCAGTTCTTC
TRBJ2-5	few	NA	TRBV5-1	CASRAGNQETQYF	TGCGCCAGCAGGGCCGGAAACCAAGAGACCCAGTACTTC
TRBJ2-1	NA	TRBD2	TRBV15	CATSRLGLAGVKFF	TGTGCCACCAGCAGACTGGGACTAGCGGGGGTAAAGTTCTTC
TRBJ1-2	NA	TRBD1	TRBV27	CASSAGQGIAYGYTF	TGTGCCAGCAGTGCGGGACAGGGGATTGCCTATGGCTACACCTTC
TRBJ2-7	NA	NA	TRBV3-1	CASSQELLFEQYF	TGTGCCAGCAGCCAAGAACTGTTGTTCGAGCAGTACTTC
TRBJ1-1	NA	NA	TRBV5-4	CASSFFGGMNTEAFF	TGTGCCAGCAGCTTCTTTGGCGGGATGAACACTGAAGCTTTCTTT
TRBJ2-1	NA	TRBD2	TRBV3-1	CATSQSPPGTSGDIYNEQFF	TGTGCCACCAGCCAAAGTCCCCCCGGGACTAGCGGGGATATCTACAATGAGCAGTTCTTC
TRBJ2-1	many	TRBD2	TRBV20-1	CSASGGADNEQFF	TGCAGTGCTAGCGGGGGGGCCGATAATGAGCAGTTCTTC
TRBJ2-5	few	TRBD2	TRBV6-1	CASSPSGVGLETQYF	TGTGCCAGCAGCCCTAGCGGGGTGGGCTTAGAGACCCAGTACTTC
TRBJ2-3	many	NA	TRBV5-1	CASSLVLNTDTQYF	TGCGCCAGCAGCTTGGTTCTAAACACAGATACGCAGTATTTT
TRBJ2-7	many	NA	TRBV5-1	CASSLDPTGEQYF	TGCGCCAGCAGCTTGGACCCGACCGGCGAGCAGTACTTC
TRBJ2-1	NA	TRBD2	TRBV24-1	CATSGGLAGSSYNEQFF	TGTGCCACCAGTGGGGGACTAGCGGGGAGCTCCTACAATGAGCAGTTCTTC
TRBJ1-1	few	TRBD1	TRBV2	CASIGTGGLNTEAFF	TGTGCCAGCATAGGGACAGGGGGTCTGAACACTGAAGCTTTCTTT
TRBJ2-3	few	NA	TRBV6-1	CASRRVARDTQYF	TGTGCCAGCAGACGAGTCGCACGCGATACGCAGTATTTT
TRBJ2-2	many	TRBD1	TRBV6-1	CASINLGQGAGRTGELFF	TGTGCCAGCATCAATCTTGGACAGGGGGCTGGGCGGACCGGGGAGCTGTTTTTT
TRBJ2-1	few	NA	TRBV7-6	CASSLVGETYNEQFF	TGTGCCAGCAGCTTAGTCGGGGAGACCTACAATGAGCAGTTCTTC
TRBJ1-1	few	NA	TRBV7-6	CASSSFTGTEAFF	TGTGCCAGCAGCTCCTTTACGGGCACTGAAGCTTTCTTT
TRBJ2-3	few	TRBD1	TRBV19	CASSNARQGGTDTQYF	TGTGCCAGTAGTAATGCCCGACAGGGGGGCACAGATACGCAGTATTTT
TRBJ1-5	NA	NA	TRBV5-5	CASSNRMGLNQPQHF	TGTGCCAGCAGCAACCGAATGGGACTTAATCAGCCCCAGCATTTT
TRBJ2-6	few	TRBD1	TRBV7-9	CASSRDRGYGANVLTF	TGTGCCAGCAGCAGGGACAGGGGTTACGGGGCCAACGTCCTGACTTTC
TRBJ2-2	many	TRBD1	TRBV5-1	CASSFTGGADTGELFF	TGCGCCAGCAGCTTTACAGGGGGCGCGGACACCGGGGAGCTGTTTTTT